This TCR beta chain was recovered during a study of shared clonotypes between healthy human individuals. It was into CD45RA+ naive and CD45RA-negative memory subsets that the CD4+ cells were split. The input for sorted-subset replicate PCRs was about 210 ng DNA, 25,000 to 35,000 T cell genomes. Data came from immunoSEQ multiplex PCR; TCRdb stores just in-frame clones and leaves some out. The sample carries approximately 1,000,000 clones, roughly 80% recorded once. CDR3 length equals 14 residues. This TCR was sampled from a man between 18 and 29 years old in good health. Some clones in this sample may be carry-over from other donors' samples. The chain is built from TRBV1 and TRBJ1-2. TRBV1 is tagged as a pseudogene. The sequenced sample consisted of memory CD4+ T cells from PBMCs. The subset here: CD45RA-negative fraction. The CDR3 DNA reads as TGCACCAGCAGCCAAGACGCGGTGGGCTATGGCTACACCTTC. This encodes CTSSQDAVGYGYTF.